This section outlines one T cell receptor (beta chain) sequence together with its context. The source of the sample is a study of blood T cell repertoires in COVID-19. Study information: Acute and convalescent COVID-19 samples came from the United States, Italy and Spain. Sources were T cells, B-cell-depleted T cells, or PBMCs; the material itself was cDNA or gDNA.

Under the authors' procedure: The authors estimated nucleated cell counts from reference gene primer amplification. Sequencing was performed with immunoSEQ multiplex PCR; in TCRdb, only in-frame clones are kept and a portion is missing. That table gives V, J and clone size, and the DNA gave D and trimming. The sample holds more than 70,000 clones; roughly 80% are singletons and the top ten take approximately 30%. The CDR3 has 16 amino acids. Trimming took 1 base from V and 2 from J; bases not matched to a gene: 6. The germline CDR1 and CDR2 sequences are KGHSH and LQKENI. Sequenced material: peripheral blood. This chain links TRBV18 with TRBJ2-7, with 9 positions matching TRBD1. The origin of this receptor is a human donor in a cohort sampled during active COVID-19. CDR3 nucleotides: TGTGCCAGCTCACCACGGGACAGGGCCGCTGCCTACGAGCAGTACTTC. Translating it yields CASSPRDRAAAYEQYF.